This TCR beta chain stems from a study of T cell responses to AZD1222 COVID-19 vaccine. Broader study findings: Most donors were white British and more were female, and clonal diversity was possibly underestimated. Among spike-specific TCRs, nearly half reportedly target unmutated variant regions. AZD1222 recipients seropositive at baseline numbered only six or seven.

The protocol was immunoSEQ multiplex PCR, while the TCRdb copy is restricted to in-frame clones and leaves out a portion. The sample lists some 200,000 clones, approximately 94% seen once, with 3.5% to 4% in the top ten. Details on this clone: What it recognizes is unknown.

This CDR3 contains 16 residues. Germline assignment: CDR1 SEHNR and CDR2 FQNEAQ (reference sequence). V lost 2 bases, J lost 1 base, and 12 bases lay in between. The sequence was obtained from an adult who received the MenACWY meningococcal vaccine as a control. This chain connects TRBV7-9 to TRBJ1-3, with a tentative D call TRBD1 (5 bases). The sequencing used peripheral blood, collected 28 days after the second dose of the MenACWY control vaccine. The CDR3 DNA follows: TGTGCCAGCAGCTTACCGGGGGGAGGGTCTGGAAACACCATATATTTT. This translates into CASSLPGGGSGNTIYF.